These 27 T cell receptor beta chains originate from one sample sequenced in a study of cytomegalovirus exposure and HLA in healthy donors. Produced via immunoSEQ multiplex PCR; TCRdb's table is partial and in-frame only. The sample holds 200,000 to 300,000 clones; about 90% are singletons and the top ten take approximately 12%. Sequencing was carried out using PBMCs. The source of these receptors is a man between 18 and 29 years old in good health and CMV-seropositive.

The gene calls are TRBV5-1 and TRBJ2-1, with 7 bases fitting TRBD2. The junction had 8 bases not matched to a gene; V was cut back by 4 bases and J by 1 base. The germline V gene encodes CDR1 SGHRS and CDR2 YFSETQ. The CDR3 sequence is 16 residues long. CDR3 bases: TGCGCCAGCAGCCAGACGAAAGCGGGGTCCTACAATGAGCAGTTCTTC. This sequence encodes CASSQTKAGSYNEQFF. Based on the CDR3 plus reference TRBV5-1 and TRBJ2-1, the full variable domain is KAGVTQTPRYLIKTRGQQVTLSCSPISGHRSVSWYQQTPGQGLQFLFEYFSETQRNKGNFPGRFSGRQFSNSRSEMNVSTLELGDSALYLCASSQTKAGSYNEQFFGPGTRLTVL.

The DNA for the CDR3 is TGCGCCAGCAGCTTCCTGGGACGCGGGGGAAGTGAAGCTTTCTTT. This sequence encodes CASSFLGRGGSEAFF. The rearrangement joins TRBV5-1 to TRBJ1-1; a possible D gene is TRBD1 (5 bases). There are 15 residues in the CDR3. Germline CDR1 reads SGHRS; CDR2 reads YFSETQ. Trimming shortened V by 2 bases and J by 7 bases, and 18 bases separated the two germline ends.

Here the CDR3 reads CASSTRLAGQLDSGETQYF. The DNA for the CDR3 is TGTGCCAGCAGCACGAGACTAGCGGGCCAACTTGATTCGGGGGAGACCCAGTACTTC. The rearrangement joins TRBV7-8 to TRBJ2-5, with TRBD2 matching 10 bases. The V gene end was trimmed by 5 bases and the J gene end by 5 bases; junction bases not matched to a gene: 20. CDR3 length equals 19 residues. Germline V lookup: CDR1 SGHVS, CDR2 FQNEAQ.

Notes on this clone: Germline is not matched at one junction end, which may reflect a read error. V gene TRBV5-5 combines with J gene TRBJ2-7, with 10 bases lining up with TRBD2. CDR1 and CDR2 (germline): SGHKS, YYEKEE (reference sequence). The CDR3 has 15 amino acids. Here the CDR3 DNA reads TGTGCCAGCAGCTTGGGACTAGCGGGTCCCTATGAGCAGTACTTC. Protein: CASSLGLAGPYEQYF.

The J gene is TRBJ1-5, the V gene TRBV6-5, with 7 nucleotides matching TRBD1. This CDR3 region has 15 residues. J lost 1 base, V lost 5 bases, and 5 bases had no gene match. Per germline, CDR1 MNHEY and CDR2 SVGAGI. CDR3 sequence: CASSRGQASNQPQHF. The CDR3 nucleotides read TGTGCCAGCAGTCGCGGACAGGCAAGCAATCAGCCCCAGCATTTT.

The rearrangement links TRBV7-8 to TRBJ1-2; D call uncertain. Germline-derived CDR1 and CDR2 are SGHVS and FQNEAQ. CDR3 length: 13 residues. V dropped 1 base and J dropped 8 bases, with 11 bases sitting between them. CDR3: CASSLDPTRGYTF. As DNA, the CDR3 is TGTGCCAGCAGCTTAGACCCGACTCGAGGCTACACCTTC.

V gene TRBV18 combines with J gene TRBJ2-7; 9 bases are shared with TRBD2. Unmatched junction bases numbered 4, after V lost 3 bases and J lost 4 bases. The CDR3 is 14 amino acids. Per the germline V gene, CDR1 is KGHSH and CDR2 is LQKENI. CDR3 amino acids: CASSPGLAEYEQYF. The CDR3 nucleotides are TGTGCCAGCTCACCGGGACTAGCAGAGTACGAGCAGTACTTC. The variable domain in full, completed from reference TRBV18 and TRBJ2-7, reads NAGVMQNPRHLVRRRGQEARLRCSPMKGHSHVYWYRQLPEEGLKFMVYLQKENIIDESGMPKERFSAEFPKEGPSILRIQQVVRGDSAAYFCASSPGLAEYEQYFGPGTRLTVT.

J is TRBJ2-2 and V is TRBV27; D uncertain. With 2 bases removed from V and 0 bases from J, the gap between germline ends came to 13 bases. This CDR3 is 17 amino acids long. Germline CDR1 reads MNHEY; CDR2 reads SMNVEV (reference sequence). The CDR3 DNA reads TGTGCCAGCAGTTTAACTGATAGACAAACGAACACCGGGGAGCTGTTTTTT. It codes for CASSLTDRQTNTGELFF.

The CDR3 region is CASSRTESYNEQFF. DNA of the CDR3: TGTGCCAGCAGCAGGACCGAGTCCTACAATGAGCAGTTCTTC. This rearrangement joins TRBV27 to TRBJ2-1; D gene uncertain. This CDR3 contains 14 residues. The V end lost 6 bases, the J end lost 1 base, and 10 bases lay between the germline ends. Germline CDR1 reads MNHEY; CDR2 reads SMNVEV (reference sequence).

The rearrangement links TRBV5-6 to TRBJ2-7; TRBD2 agrees at 9 bases. This CDR3 contains 19 residues. Unmatched junction bases numbered 17, after V lost 0 bases and J lost 4 bases. Germline V gene sequence: CDR1 SGHDT, CDR2 YYEEEE. The CDR3 DNA reads as TGTGCCAGCAGCTTGGCCCGGGCGGGAGGGCCAGGGAACGTGTACGAGCAGTACTTC. Translated, it gives CASSLARAGGPGNVYEQYF.

Concerning this clone: This same CDR3 is encoded by further DNA sequences in the sample. V usage is TRBV28 and J usage is TRBJ2-1; D might be TRBD2 (5 bases). Germline assignment: CDR1 MDHEN and CDR2 SYDVKM. The V and J ends lost 3 bases and 4 bases respectively, with 10 bases between them. The CDR3 is 14 amino acids. The CDR3 sequence is CASSLGGSYNEQFF. For the CDR3, the DNA is TGTGCCAGCAGTTTGGGCGGGTCGTACAATGAGCAGTTCTTC.

V is TRBV5-6 and J is TRBJ2-3; D gene ambiguous. This CDR3 contains 13 residues. The V and J ends lost 1 base and 4 bases respectively, with 7 bases between them. Germline V lookup: CDR1 SGHDT, CDR2 YYEEEE. The CDR3 DNA reads TGTGCCAGCAGCTTGTTCGGCTCAGATACGCAGTATTTT. Residues: CASSLFGSDTQYF. Combining the CDR3 with reference TRBV5-6 and TRBJ2-3 gives the whole variable domain DAGVTQSPTHLIKTRGQQVTLRCSPKSGHDTVSWYQQALGQGPQFIFQYYEEEERQRGNFPDRFSGHQFPNYSSELNVNALLLGDSALYLCASSLFGSDTQYFGPGTRLTVL.

This chain's CDR3 is CASTPGGTTVHEQYF. The CDR3 DNA reads TGTGCCAGCACCCCCGGGGGGACTACGGTCCACGAGCAGTACTTC. The rearrangement uses TRBV6-1 and TRBJ2-7; 7 bases align to TRBD2. CDR3 length equals 15 residues. The germline V gene has CDR1 MNHNS and CDR2 SASEGT. V lost 7 bases to trimming and J lost 5 bases; unmatched junction nucleotides: 14.

The chain employs TRBV4-2 and TRBJ2-3; D unresolved. Per germline, CDR1 LGHNA and CDR2 YNFKEQ. The V end was cut by 1 base, the J end by 2 bases, with 7 bases between. This CDR3 is built from 14 residues. CDR3 region: CASSQGTLTDTQYF. The CDR3 coding sequence is TGTGCCAGCAGCCAAGGGACCCTCACAGATACGCAGTATTTT.

The rearrangement links TRBV27 to TRBJ1-4; TRBD1 agrees at 8 bases. J was trimmed by 3 bases and V by 5 bases; bases with no gene match: 5. Germline CDR1 is MNHEY and CDR2 is SMNVEV (reference sequence). The CDR3 spans 15 residues. The CDR3 loop reads CASSIRGQANEKLFF. CDR3 DNA sequence: TGTGCCAGCAGTATCAGGGGGCAAGCTAATGAAAAACTGTTTTTT. The variable domain in full, with the rest retrieved from reference TRBV27 and TRBJ1-4, is EAQVTQNPRYLITVTGKKLTVTCSQNMNHEYMSWYRQDPGLGLRQIYYSMNVEVTDKGDVPEGYKVSRKEKRNFPLILESPSPNQTSLYFCASSIRGQANEKLFFGSGTQLSVL.

The chain employs TRBV28 and TRBJ1-2; D is unclear. Germline CDR1 MDHEN, CDR2 SYDVKM. The CDR3 runs to 13 residues. V dropped 5 bases and J dropped 4 bases, with 11 bases sitting between them. The CDR3 region has the DNA TGTGCCAGCAGTACCGACGTCCTCTATGGCTACACCTTC. Protein product: CASSTDVLYGYTF.

The chain employs TRBV7-9 and TRBJ2-3; 9 nucleotides align to TRBD2. V dropped 4 bases and J dropped 7; count of bases not matched to a gene: 9. Germline lookup yields CDR1 SEHNR and CDR2 FQNEAQ (reference sequence). CDR3 length: 15 residues. The CDR3 protein is CASSSKAGGGHTQYF. CDR3 sequence (DNA): TGTGCCAGCAGCTCAAAAGCGGGAGGAGGACATACGCAGTATTTT.

The V gene is TRBV6-5, the J gene TRBJ2-7; D possibly corresponds to TRBD2 (6 bases). The germline CDR1 and CDR2 sequences are MNHEY and SVGAGI. Trimming cost V 1 base and J 3 bases, with 7 bases left between them. The CDR3 totals 13 residues. The CDR3 nucleotides are TGTGCCAGCAGTTACTTGGGAGGCTACGAGCAGTACTTC. Its translation is CASSYLGGYEQYF.

The chain employs TRBV9 and TRBJ2-7; 15 nucleotides agree with TRBD2. The CDR3 loop spans 20 amino acids. The J segment lost 0 bases and the V segment lost 6 bases, leaving 16 bases of the junction unmatched. Looked up from germline, CDR1 is SGDLS and CDR2 is YYNGEE. CDR3 sequence (DNA): TGTGCCAGCACCCTCCCAGCGGGGACTAGCGGGAGGCCCAGCTCCTACGAGCAGTACTTC. It is translated as CASTLPAGTSGRPSSYEQYF.

This rearrangement joins TRBV5-1 to TRBJ1-2; weak D call: TRBD1 (6 bases). The CDR3 consists of 13 residues. CDR1 and CDR2 (germline): SGHRS, YFSETQ. V lost 0 bases and J lost 8, with 11 bases in between. CDR3: CASSLEGDDGYTF. CDR3 DNA: TGCGCCAGCAGCTTGGAGGGGGACGACGGCTACACCTTC.

V gene TRBV6-5 combines with J gene TRBJ1-1; the match to TRBD1 covers 8 bases. Germline loops: CDR1 MNHEY, CDR2 SVGAGI. This CDR3 comprises 12 residues. V shed 5 bases and J 6 bases; nucleotides not matched to a gene: 2. The CDR3 sequence: CASSRTGSEAFF. In nucleotides, the CDR3 is TGTGCCAGCAGTAGGACAGGGTCTGAAGCTTTCTTT.

The V gene is TRBV2, the J gene TRBJ1-2; D is unresolved. V was cut by 5 bases and J by 7 bases, with 20 bases left in between. The CDR3 totals 15 residues. CDR1 is SNHLY and CDR2 is FYNNEI in the germline V gene. The CDR3: CASSYTQGPTGGYTF. CDR3 DNA sequence: TGTGCCAGCAGTTACACACAAGGACCTACGGGTGGCTACACCTTC.

The genes are TRBV9 and TRBJ2-3, with 10 bases identical to TRBD2. Trimming took 2 bases from V and 4 from J; bases not matched to a gene: 10. Germline CDR1 and CDR2: SGDLS and YYNGEE. The CDR3 spans 17 residues. The chain's CDR3 is CASSVGWGLASADTQYF. The CDR3 coding sequence is TGTGCCAGCAGCGTCGGGTGGGGACTAGCGAGCGCAGATACGCAGTATTTT.

This chain connects TRBV6-5 to TRBJ2-7; the D is unclear. This CDR3 is built from 15 residues. Germline V gives CDR1 MNHEY, CDR2 SVGAGI. V lost 4 bases, J lost 1 base, and 14 bases lay in between. The CDR3 nucleotides are TGTGCCAGCAGTTTGGCCTTTTCATCTTCCTACGAGCAGTACTTC. Translated: CASSLAFSSSYEQYF.

J is TRBJ1-1 and V is TRBV7-2; D is uncertain. The CDR3 is made up of 15 amino acids. V was pared by 5 bases and J by 1 base, with 14 bases between. Germline CDR1 and CDR2: SGHTA and FQGNSA. The CDR3, as DNA: TGTGCCAGCAGCCCGACCAAGGCAGGGAACACTGAAGCTTTCTTT. Protein: CASSPTKAGNTEAFF.

The rearrangement links TRBV14 to TRBJ1-1, with D uncertain. V shed 2 bases and J shed 0 bases, with 10 bases lying between them. CDR1 and CDR2 (germline): SGHDN, FVKESK. The CDR3 covers 15 residues. The CDR3 DNA follows: TGTGCCAGCAGCCAAACAACGGCTTTGAACACTGAAGCTTTCTTT. As protein: CASSQTTALNTEAFF.

The V call is TRBV5-6, the J call TRBJ2-7, with 11 bases lining up with TRBD2. From germline, CDR1 is SGHDT and CDR2 YYEEEE. Losses at the gene ends were 0 bases for V and 6 bases for J; bases not matched to a gene: 8. There are 16 residues in the CDR3. Here the CDR3 reads CASSLGLAGGSGEQYF. For the CDR3, the DNA is TGTGCCAGCAGCTTGGGGCTAGCGGGAGGATCGGGCGAGCAGTACTTC.